Below are 5 T cell receptor beta chains sequenced from a single sample in a study of blood T cell repertoires in COVID-19. TCRdb's table, derived via immunoSEQ multiplex PCR, lists solely in-frame clones and lacks some. The table includes about 400,000 clones, about 90% detected once. The sequencing sample was made of PBMCs or T cells enriched from blood (not recorded which). These receptors were obtained from a man in his forties in a cohort exposed to, infected with or recovered from COVID-19 (not recorded which).

This chain joins TRBV12-5 and TRBJ2-1; 7 bases line up with TRBD2. Germline values: CDR1 LGHNT, CDR2 FRNRAP. The CDR3 covers 15 residues. The junction had 7 bases not matched to a gene; V was cut back by 2 bases and J by 6 bases. CDR3 residues: CASGLTVGGSNEQFF. CDR3 DNA sequence: TGTGCTAGTGGTTTGACAGTGGGAGGGAGCAATGAGCAGTTCTTC.

This rearrangement joins TRBV11-3 to TRBJ2-2; 7 nucleotides agree with TRBD2. V shed 4 bases, J shed 0 bases, and the junction held 2 bases outside the gene matches. Germline V lookup: CDR1 SGHNT, CDR2 YENEEA. CDR3 size: 15 residues. The CDR3 spells CASSSAGANTGELFF. Here the CDR3 DNA reads TGTGCCAGCAGCTCCGCGGGGGCGAACACCGGGGAGCTGTTTTTT.

The chain combines TRBV3-1 (or the pseudogene TRBV3-2) with TRBJ1-2, with 7 bases identical to TRBD1. This CDR3 comprises 16 residues. Trimming cost V 3 bases and J 5 bases; bases outside gene matches: 12. In germline, CDR1 is LGHDT, CDR2 YNNKEL (reference sequence). CDR3 sequence (DNA): TGTGCCAGCAGCCATCTCAATACAGGGGCCGCTTATGGCTACACCTTC. This sequence encodes CASSHLNTGAAYGYTF.

The rearrangement uses TRBV19 and TRBJ1-4; weak D call: TRBD1 (6 bases). The CDR3 has 14 residues. The V end lost 8 bases, the J end lost 7 bases, and 17 bases lay between the germline ends. Germline CDR1 and CDR2: LNHDA and SQIVND (reference sequence). CDR3 region: CASRPHRDVEKLFF. In nucleotides, the CDR3 is TGTGCCAGTCGCCCTCACAGGGATGTTGAAAAACTGTTTTTT.

The rearrangement uses TRBV4-2 and TRBJ2-2, with TRBD2 identical over 10 bases. The CDR3 is 15 amino acids. Germline-derived CDR1 and CDR2 are LGHNA and YNFKEQ. With 8 bases clipped from V and 9 bases from J, the junction kept 12 bases outside the gene matches. CDR3 DNA: TGTGCCAGCCGCATTAGCACTAGCGGGATCCGGGAGCTGTTTTTT. The encoded protein is CASRISTSGIRELFF.